The source of this T cell receptor beta chain is a study of identical twins. The authors used template switching to add a universal primer site and gave cDNA unique molecular identifiers. One entry per CDR3 protein, called by TCRdb with MiXCR from the 5' RACE reads. In the table there are approximately 890,000 distinct CDR3 sequences, about 12% of which are singletons. This clonotype showed up just a few times. The antigen is unknown. Overall study results and limits: Among out-of-frame alpha sequences shared by twins, low generation probability occurred in excess. Researchers reported weaker excess twin sharing in beta out-of-frame sequences. Carriage of fewer insertions was seen in abundant cord blood beta clonotypes, whereas memory repertoires showed none.

Trimming left V 6 bases short and J 6 bases short, with 14 bases between. The CDR3 is 14 residues long. Germline V gives CDR1 MNHNS, CDR2 SASEGT. This sample also belongs to another study, concerning yellow fever vaccine responses in identical twins.

The material sequenced was PBMCs. The source of this sequence is a young woman in good health. V and J are TRBV6-1 and TRBJ2-2; D may be TRBD1 (6 bases). The CDR3 nucleotides are TGTGCCAGCAGCATTAGGACAGTGTCCGGGGAGCTGTTTTTT. Translated, it gives CASSIRTVSGELFF.